The clone carrying this TCR beta chain was counted a few times. No antigen is known for it. This entry comes from a study of blood T cells in healthy people across ages. This CDR3 is 12 amino acids long. Germline V gene lookup returns CDR1 ENHRY and CDR2 SYGVKD. V was cut by 8 bases and J by 2 bases, with 9 bases left in between. Study-level results: Considered underestimates were the diversity estimates obtained from one million T cells. When set beside aged donors, long-lived donors presented more naive CD4+ cells and higher diversity.

The use of a sample-barcoded 5' primer and a J-beta primer mix characterized a second PCR of roughly 6 to 11 cycles. MiXCR, applied by TCRdb to the 5' RACE reads, yields one record per CDR3 protein. In the table there are approximately 940,000 distinct CDR3 sequences, around 48% of which are singletons. Per sample, no less than 5 micrograms of total RNA were extracted. The sequenced sample was blood. This chain connects TRBV10-3 to TRBJ1-2; tentatively, D is TRBD1 (6 bases). The TCR comes from a young man in good health. CDR3 sequence: CAIDQGNYGYTF. CDR3 nucleotides: TGTGCCATCGATCAGGGGAACTATGGCTACACCTTC.